This T cell receptor beta chain was found in a study of T cells in Graves' hyperthyroidism and ophthalmopathy. Patients aged 18 to 65 had newly diagnosed hyperthyroidism that had lasted under 2 months. This CDR3 is 12 amino acids long. The ends were cut back, 6 bases at V and 5 bases at J, with 11 bases in the middle. From germline, CDR1 is SNHLY and CDR2 FYNNEI. TCR beta CDR3 sequences were amplified from RNA transcripts. TCR CDR3 underwent first-round RT-PCR with the HTBI primer set. From the multiplex PCR reads, TCRdb called clonotypes with MiXCR, one entry per CDR3 protein. In the table there are 550,000 to 650,000 distinct CDR3 sequences, around 15% of which are singletons. On this clonotype itself: A read error may explain this, as a much larger clone is one base away.

Input material: blood. The receptor was derived from a middle-aged woman with Graves' hyperthyroidism. This chain joins TRBV2 and TRBJ2-7, with D unresolved. CDR3 sequence: CASRWPGDEQYF. As DNA, the CDR3 is TGTGCCAGCAGGTGGCCTGGCGACGAGCAGTACTTC.